The entry below describes one TCR beta chain. Its cognate antigen is unknown. This entry is derived from a study of cytomegalovirus exposure and HLA in healthy donors. The overall study: In terms of ancestry, the Caucasian-associated cluster contained roughly 81% of the roughly 400 genotyped donors.

Overall study findings and caveats: In vitro confirmation showed three CMV-associated chains to be CMV antigen specific. The authors considered a cluster of highly shared sequence variants likely to be a sequencing artifact.

The PCR made use of 60 Vbeta and 13 Jbeta primers. Clones were read by immunoSEQ multiplex PCR, and TCRdb kept only the in-frame ones, dropping some. The table has 150,000 to 200,000 clones, roughly 80% seen once. This CDR3 is 14 amino acids long. The germline gives CDR1 SQVTM, CDR2 ANQGSEA. Trimming stripped 4 bases from V and 0 bases from J, with 9 bases between. The clonotype comes from a man aged 25-45 years in good health and CMV-seronegative. V is TRBV29-1 and J is TRBJ2-2; TRBD2 might be the D (5 bases). The sequencing input was PBMCs. The CDR3 here is CSVGSGANTGELFF. As DNA, the CDR3 is TGCAGCGTTGGGTCCGGGGCGAACACCGGGGAGCTGTTTTTT.